This is a list of T cell receptor beta chains from one sample in a study of shared clonotypes between healthy human individuals. Using immunoSEQ multiplex PCR, the repertoire was profiled, and TCRdb retains in-frame clones only, with some absent. In the table there are about a million clones, approximately 80% of which are singletons. The material sequenced was memory CD4+ T cells from PBMCs. The source of these receptors is a man between 18 and 29 years old in good health. Some clones in this sample may be carry-over from other donors' samples. CDR3s include the opening cysteine and the closing phenylalanine or tryptophan. D genes are given only for firm matches. Clone size is given for some rows only: seen once, a few or many times, or a class if the clone is expanded.

V gene	J gene	clone size	D gene	CDR3 DNA	CDR3 protein
TRBV15	TRBJ1-2	.	.	TGTGCCACCAGCAGAGATGGCGGAACATCGGGCTATGGCTACACCTTC	CATSRDGGTSGYGYTF
TRBV4-2	TRBJ2-7	.	.	TGTGCCAGCAGCCAAGATCGGACCTCCTACGAGCAGTACTTC	CASSQDRTSYEQYF
TRBV2	TRBJ2-2	.	.	TGTGCCAGAAGGGCCGGATCTACCGGGGAGCTGTTTTTT	CARRAGSTGELFF
TRBV28	TRBJ2-1	many	TRBD2	TGTGCCAGCAGTTTGGGGCGTTGGATGACTGGCGGGAGCTCCTACAATGAGCAGTTCTTC	CASSLGRWMTGGSSYNEQFF
TRBV29-1	TRBJ2-4	once	TRBD2	TGCAGCGTTGTGTCACTGCGGGGGAAAAACATTCAGTACTTC	CSVVSLRGKNIQYF
TRBV9	TRBJ2-1	.	.	TGTGCCAGCAGCCTACAGGGCTCGTCCGAGCAGTTCTTC	CASSLQGSSEQFF
TRBV28	TRBJ1-1	.	.	TGTGCCAGCAGTCCGGGGGGGCTGAGGGACACTGAAGCTTTCTTT	CASSPGGLRDTEAFF
TRBV5-5	TRBJ2-5	.	TRBD2	TGTGCCAGCAGCCGAGCGGGAGTAGGCGAGACCCAGTACTTC	CASSRAGVGETQYF
TRBV5-6	TRBJ2-3	once	.	TGTGCCAGCAGCGGATTAAGAAGCACAGATACGCAGTATTTT	CASSGLRSTDTQYF
TRBV5-1	TRBJ2-7	.	.	TGCGCCAGCAGCTTGTCGGGGACCCAATACTACGAGCAGTACTTC	CASSLSGTQYYEQYF
TRBV6-5	TRBJ1-2	.	.	TGTGCCAGCAGTTACGGGGGTCGCTACACCTTC	CASSYGGRYTF
TRBV28	TRBJ1-5	.	TRBD1	TGTGCCAGCAGTTTTTACAGGGGCCAATGGCCCCAGCATTTT	CASSFYRGQWPQHF
TRBV9	TRBJ2-5	once	.	TGTGCCAGCAGCGTAGGGAGAGGGGGGAATCAAGAGACCCAGTACTTC	CASSVGRGGNQETQYF
TRBV18	TRBJ1-3	.	.	TGTGCCAGCTCACCTTCGGACAGTTCGGGAAACACCATATATTTT	CASSPSDSSGNTIYF
TRBV27	TRBJ2-7	.	TRBD2	TGTGCCAGCACCCTAGGACTAGTGGGGATAGGGTCCTACGAGCAGTACTTC	CASTLGLVGIGSYEQYF
TRBV5-1	TRBJ2-7	.	TRBD2	TGCGCCAGTAGCTTGGAACCAGCGGGAGGGGGGCAGTACTTC	CASSLEPAGGGQYF
TRBV19	TRBJ2-6	.	TRBD1	TGTGCCAGTAGTATGGGGGGACAGGGGGCCGTCTCTGGGGCCAACGTCCTGACTTTC	CASSMGGQGAVSGANVLTF
TRBV6-5	TRBJ2-7	few	.	TGTGCCAGCAGTGTCGCTTCGTACGAGCAGTACTTC	CASSVASYEQYF
TRBV5-4	TRBJ2-5	few	.	TGTGCCAGCAGCTCCAGACGGAGGCTCTACCAAGAGACCCAGTACTTC	CASSSRRRLYQETQYF
TRBV19	TRBJ1-4	.	.	TGTGCCAGTAGTATGTCCAGGGGAGTTGAAAATGAAAAACTGTTTTTT	CASSMSRGVENEKLFF
TRBV28	TRBJ1-3	.	TRBD1	TGTGCCAGCAGCCCTTGGACAGGGAGCACCATATATTTT	CASSPWTGSTIYF
TRBV5-1	TRBJ2-3	.	TRBD1	TGCGCCAGCATCGATAGACAGGGGGCAGGAGATACGCAGTATTTT	CASIDRQGAGDTQYF
TRBV9	TRBJ2-3	few	.	TGTGCCAGCAGCGTTGGCGGGGGCGAAGATACGCAGTATTTT	CASSVGGGEDTQYF
TRBV29-1	TRBJ1-2	.	TRBD1	TGCAGCGTTGAGGGACAGGGCATTGGTGGCTACACCTTC	CSVEGQGIGGYTF
TRBV6-7	TRBJ1-6	.	TRBD1	TGTGCCAGCAGTTCGGACAGGTTAGTTCCACCCCTCCACTTT	CASSSDRLVPPLHF
TRBV18	TRBJ1-4	many	.	TGTGCCAGCTCACCTACGCAAGGGGAAAAACTGTTTTTT	CASSPTQGEKLFF
TRBV2	TRBJ2-7	few	TRBD2	TGTGCCAGCAGAGGAGAATTGTTACCGGGACTAGCTGTCCCTTCCTACGAGCAGTACTTC	CASRGELLPGLAVPSYEQYF
TRBV5-1	TRBJ2-6	once	TRBD2	TGCGCCACTTCGGATTTTTCGGGACTAGCGGGTTTGGGGGCCAACGTCCTGACTTTC	CATSDFSGLAGLGANVLTF
TRBV29-1	TRBJ1-2	.	.	TGCAGCGTTGAATCTAGACCAAGTACTAACTATGGCTACACCTTC	CSVESRPSTNYGYTF
TRBV6-1	TRBJ2-3	.	TRBD1	TGTGCCAGCAGAACGTCAGGGGGTCCGACAGATACGCAGTATTTT	CASRTSGGPTDTQYF
TRBV19	TRBJ1-1	.	.	TGTGCCAGTAGTACACGGGACTCCGGGATGAACACTGAAGCTTTCTTT	CASSTRDSGMNTEAFF
TRBV19	TRBJ2-1	few	TRBD2	TGTGCCAGTAGTAAGCTAGCGGGAGCCTACAATGAGCAGTTCTTC	CASSKLAGAYNEQFF
TRBV6-5	TRBJ1-2	.	TRBD1	TGTGCCAGCAGTTACTCCCCGGGACAGACAGCCTATGGCTACACCTTC	CASSYSPGQTAYGYTF
TRBV5-1	TRBJ1-2	.	.	TGCGCCAGCAGCTTGACAGGAGACCCTCCTCCTTATGGCTACACCTTC	CASSLTGDPPPYGYTF